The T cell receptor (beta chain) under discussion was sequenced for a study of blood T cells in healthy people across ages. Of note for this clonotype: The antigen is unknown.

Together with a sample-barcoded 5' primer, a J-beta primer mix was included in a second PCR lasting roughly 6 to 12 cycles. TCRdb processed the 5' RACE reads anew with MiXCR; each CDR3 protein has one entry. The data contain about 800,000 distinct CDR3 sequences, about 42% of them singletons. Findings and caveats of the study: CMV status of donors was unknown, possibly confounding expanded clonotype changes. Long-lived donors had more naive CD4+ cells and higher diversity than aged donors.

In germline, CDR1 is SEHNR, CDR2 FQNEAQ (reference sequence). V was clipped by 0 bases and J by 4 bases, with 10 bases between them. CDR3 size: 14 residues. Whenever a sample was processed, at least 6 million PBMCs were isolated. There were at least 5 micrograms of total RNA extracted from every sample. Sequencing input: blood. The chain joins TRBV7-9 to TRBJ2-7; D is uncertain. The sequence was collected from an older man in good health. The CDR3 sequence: CASSLASRKYEQYF. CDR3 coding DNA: TGTGCCAGCAGCTTAGCTTCCAGGAAGTACGAGCAGTACTTC.